This T cell receptor (beta chain) derives from a study of CD8+CD57+ T cells in acquired aplastic anemia listed by TCRdb under 2018. The study in broad terms: Extracted DNA from sorted CD4+ and CD8+ cells averaged around 3.3 ug, ranging from about 0.2 to 30 ug. The study at large found these results: Over 25 CD8+ CDR3 sequences were found in both patients and controls but appeared to be highly expressed in patients and within the immunodominant clones of the patients. No significant difference in CD8+ Simpson's diversity was found between patients and healthy controls (P=0.060).

This clonotype was recorded only once. Which antigen it targets is not known. No clone much larger than this one lies a single base away; base qualities are absent. One read alone provides weak support. The study deep-sequenced TCR repertoires of sorted CD4+ and CD8+ blood T cells from severe aplastic anemia patients and healthy subjects. Ficoll-Paque density gradient centrifugation was used to isolate peripheral blood mononuclear cells. CD4+ and CD8+ T cells were sorted by FACS or magnetic beads before DNA extraction. Sequences SEHNR (CDR1) and FQNEAQ (CDR2) are obtained from the germline V gene (reference sequence). Counted from cysteine to phenylalanine, this CDR3 has 15 amino acids. The CDR3 DNA has 45 bases and is translated from base 1. V is trimmed back by 7 bases and J by 5 bases, and the junction contains 14 bases that no gene match accounts for. Genomic DNA served as template for TCR beta VDJ combination and CDR3 sequence profiling. An Illumina HiSeq 2000 was used for TCR repertoire sequencing. The paper's processing steps were these. Repertoire assessment relied on Simpson's diversity index, CDR3 size and DJ length profiles, and TRBV/TRBJ rearrangement plots. The most abundant DNA sequence in the deep sequencing data was taken as the immunodominant clone. CDR3 amino acid sequences were screened for sharing across subjects and compared with published repertoires and the VDJdb database. In TCRdb, the public reads were trimmed at Q25 with fastp and aligned with MiXCR, with productive beta chains retained. Entries are consolidated by CDR3 protein sequence, retaining the most common genes and DNA. The V and J calls and clone size come from TCRdb's table, not from the authors' own analysis. This sample is represented by 200,000 or so distinct CDR3 sequences; around three fifths of them were singletons. The biggest ten clones account for roughly 50% of the sample.

The chain uses TRBV7-9 and TRBJ2-7, with 7 bases aligning to TRBD1. Sequencing was done on a sample of sorted CD4+, CD8+, or CD8+CD57+ T cells (not recorded which) from PBMCs. The source is a human donor with severe aplastic anemia or a healthy control (not recorded which). The nucleotides are TGTGCCAGCACCAATGAGGGGGCGGACCTCCACGAGCAGTACTTC. Its protein reads: CASTNEGADLHEQYF.